A selection of T cell receptor beta chains follows, all from one sample in a study of blood T cell repertoires in COVID-19. Sequencing used immunoSEQ multiplex PCR; TCRdb keeps in-frame clones, though not all of them. The sample has fewer than 350,000 clones, approximately 89% seen once. The sample taken for sequencing was peripheral blood. These receptor sequences come from a woman aged 60-75 years with COVID-19, enrolled during active disease. Each CDR3 is given with its conserved first and last residue. D genes are given only for firm matches. Not every row has a clone size; where given, it reads once, few, many or a size class.

abundance | j_gene | d_gene | len | v_gene | CDR3nt | CDR3aa
. | TRBJ2-1 | . | 13 | TRBV5-1 | TGCGCCAGCAGCGATGGAGGGGGCTTTGAGCAGTTCTTC | CASSDGGGFEQFF
once | TRBJ1-1 | TRBD1 | 15 | TRBV27 | TGTGCCAGCAGTAGGACAGGGTACGTGAACACTGAAGCTTTCTTT | CASSRTGYVNTEAFF
. | TRBJ2-1 | TRBD1 | 18 | TRBV18 | TGTGCCAGCTCACCACCCGCCCTGCAGGGGGCCCCCTACAATGAGCAGTTCTTC | CASSPPALQGAPYNEQFF
. | TRBJ1-2 | TRBD1 | 16 | TRBV4-1 | TGCGCCAGCAGCCTTCCGGGACAGGGGGCGCGGAATGGCTACACCTTC | CASSLPGQGARNGYTF
. | TRBJ1-5 | . | 15 | TRBV6-2/TRBV6-3 | TGTGCCAGCAGTTACTCTAGCCGAAACAATCAGCCCCAGCATTTT | CASSYSSRNNQPQHF
. | TRBJ1-5 | . | 13 | TRBV30 | TGTGCCTGCATAATGGGGGGGTGGGGTCCCCAGCATTTT | CACIMGGWGPQHF
once | TRBJ2-5 | TRBD1 | 15 | TRBV18 | TGTGCCAGCTCGCGTAACCGGGACAGCCAAGAGACCCAGTACTTC | CASSRNRDSQETQYF
. | TRBJ1-1 | . | 14 | TRBV5-5 | TGTGCCAGCAGCTTGCAACTCCTGAACACTGAAGCTTTCTTT | CASSLQLLNTEAFF
. | TRBJ2-1 | TRBD2 | 15 | TRBV11-3 | TGTGCCAGCAGCTTAGGTCCGGGACTAGTCAATGAGCAGTTCTTC | CASSLGPGLVNEQFF
. | TRBJ1-1 | . | 12 | TRBV7-2 | TGTGCCAGCAGCAGCGCCAGGGTCAAGGCTTTCTTT | CASSSARVKAFF
. | TRBJ2-3 | TRBD2 | 15 | TRBV5-4 | TGTGCCAGCAGCTTGGCTAGCGGGGGGGCAGATACGCAGTATTTT | CASSLASGGADTQYF
. | TRBJ1-1 | . | 16 | TRBV5-1 | TGCGCCAGCAGCTCGGCTCTAGGACAAACCAACACTGAAGCTTTCTTT | CASSSALGQTNTEAFF
. | TRBJ1-5 | . | 14 | TRBV7-2 | TGTGCCAGCAGTTTAGGACACCTCAATCAGCCCCAGCATTTT | CASSLGHLNQPQHF
. | TRBJ1-5 | TRBD1 | 13 | TRBV7-9 | TGTGCCAGCAGTACAGGGGGCAATCAGCCCCAGCATTTT | CASSTGGNQPQHF
. | TRBJ1-1 | TRBD1 | 17 | TRBV9 | TGTGCCAGCAGCGCCCGGAACCTACGACAGGGACACACTGAAGCTTTCTTT | CASSARNLRQGHTEAFF
once | TRBJ1-1 | . | 14 | TRBV2 | TGTGCCAGCAGTGGAGGCCCGGTGCCCACTGAAGCTTTCTTT | CASSGGPVPTEAFF
. | TRBJ1-5 | . | 13 | TRBV7-9 | TGTGCCAGCAGCTGGGGGGGAAATCAGCCCCAGCATTTT | CASSWGGNQPQHF
. | TRBJ1-5 | TRBD1 | 14 | TRBV6-5 | TGTGCCAGCAGGGCGGGAGGGGGCGTACAGCCCCAGCATTTT | CASRAGGGVQPQHF
. | TRBJ2-1 | TRBD2 | 18 | TRBV10-1 | TGCGCCAGCAGTGAGGGTAGCGGGGGGACCTACTCCTACAATGAGCAGTTCTTC | CASSEGSGGTYSYNEQFF
. | TRBJ1-5 | TRBD1 | 14 | TRBV6-5 | TGTGCCAGCCGGGTGAGGGGGCCCAATCAGCCCCAGCATTTT | CASRVRGPNQPQHF
. | TRBJ2-1 | TRBD2 | 15 | TRBV3-1/TRBV3-2 | TGTGCCAGCAGCCAAAGCGGGGGGGACTACAATGAGCAGTTCTTC | CASSQSGGDYNEQFF
. | TRBJ2-7 | . | 12 | TRBV6-2/TRBV6-3 | TGTGCCAGCAGTTATGGAGGGGAAGAGCAGTACTTC | CASSYGGEEQYF